A selection of T cell receptor beta chains follows, all from one sample in a study of cytomegalovirus exposure and HLA in healthy donors. TCRdb keeps only in-frame clones here, not all; method: immunoSEQ multiplex PCR. Of just over 20,000 clones in the sample, around 97% were seen once. The sequencing input was PBMCs. These receptors originate from a man aged 30-40 years in good health and CMV-seropositive. The CDR3 runs from the conserved cysteine through the conserved F or W. The order of the fields is D gene, J gene, V gene, clone size, CDR3 protein, CDR3 DNA. The D gene is left open where the match is weak. Clone size is stated in some rows and not others, as once, few, many or a class when expanded.

D gene: .; J gene: TRBJ1-5; V gene: TRBV15; clone size: .; CDR3 protein: CATSSNSNQPQHF; CDR3 DNA: TGTGCCACCAGCAGTAATAGCAATCAGCCCCAGCATTTT
D gene: .; J gene: TRBJ2-7; V gene: TRBV7-2; clone size: .; CDR3 protein: CASSLIPQQGLYEQYF; CDR3 DNA: TGTGCCAGCAGCTTAATTCCGCAACAGGGCCTCTACGAGCAGTACTTC
D gene: TRBD2; J gene: TRBJ2-4; V gene: TRBV5-4; clone size: .; CDR3 protein: CASSTGGMGNIQYF; CDR3 DNA: TGTGCCAGCAGCACGGGGGGGATGGGAAACATTCAGTACTTC
D gene: .; J gene: TRBJ2-5; V gene: TRBV5-1; clone size: .; CDR3 protein: CASTLGHPNQETQYF; CDR3 DNA: TGCGCCAGCACCTTGGGGCACCCGAACCAAGAGACCCAGTACTTC
D gene: .; J gene: TRBJ2-3; V gene: TRBV9; clone size: .; CDR3 protein: CASSPSGRGSRTDTQYF; CDR3 DNA: TGTGCCAGCAGCCCTTCCGGTAGGGGGAGCCGAACAGATACGCAGTATTTT
D gene: TRBD2; J gene: TRBJ2-7; V gene: TRBV10-3; clone size: .; CDR3 protein: CAISESSSGKYEQYF; CDR3 DNA: TGTGCCATCAGTGAGTCGTCTAGCGGGAAATACGAGCAGTACTTC
D gene: .; J gene: TRBJ2-7; V gene: TRBV28; clone size: once; CDR3 protein: CATGLNYEQYF; CDR3 DNA: TGTGCCACCGGACTGAATTACGAGCAGTACTTC
D gene: .; J gene: TRBJ2-5; V gene: TRBV11-2; clone size: .; CDR3 protein: CASSPGDFETQYF; CDR3 DNA: TGTGCCAGCAGCCCAGGGGATTTCGAGACCCAGTACTTC
D gene: TRBD2; J gene: TRBJ2-7; V gene: TRBV27; clone size: .; CDR3 protein: CASSLSASGNLEQYF; CDR3 DNA: TGTGCCAGCAGTTTATCGGCCAGCGGGAATCTCGAGCAGTACTTC
D gene: .; J gene: TRBJ1-2; V gene: TRBV21-1; clone size: .; CDR3 protein: CASSRGQGDSAGYTF; CDR3 DNA: TGTGCCAGCAGCAGGGGACAGGGGGATTCGGCTGGCTACACCTTC
D gene: TRBD1; J gene: TRBJ1-2; V gene: TRBV30; clone size: .; CDR3 protein: CAWSVWGTGLMTNYGYTF; CDR3 DNA: TGTGCCTGGAGTGTCTGGGGGACAGGCCTAATGACTAACTATGGCTACACCTTC
D gene: .; J gene: TRBJ2-7; V gene: TRBV9; clone size: .; CDR3 protein: CASSVAGGRGSYEQYF; CDR3 DNA: TGTGCCAGCAGCGTAGCTGGAGGGAGAGGATCCTACGAGCAGTACTTC
D gene: TRBD1; J gene: TRBJ1-5; V gene: TRBV9; clone size: .; CDR3 protein: CASSAEDRVGQPQHF; CDR3 DNA: TGTGCCAGCAGCGCCGAGGACAGGGTTGGTCAGCCCCAGCATTTT
D gene: TRBD1; J gene: TRBJ1-2; V gene: TRBV7-2; clone size: .; CDR3 protein: CASSLQGVVDGYTF; CDR3 DNA: TGTGCCAGCAGCTTGCAGGGGGTTGTGGACGGCTACACCTTC
D gene: .; J gene: TRBJ1-5; V gene: TRBV28; clone size: .; CDR3 protein: CASSTHRGQPQHF; CDR3 DNA: TGTGCCAGCAGTACCCACCGGGGTCAGCCCCAGCATTTT
D gene: TRBD2; J gene: TRBJ2-3; V gene: TRBV6-4; clone size: .; CDR3 protein: CASSALPTSGATTDTQYF; CDR3 DNA: TGTGCCAGCAGTGCCCTCCCAACTAGCGGAGCGACCACAGATACGCAGTATTTT
D gene: .; J gene: TRBJ2-7; V gene: TRBV7-2; clone size: few; CDR3 protein: CASSLAGVYEQYF; CDR3 DNA: TGTGCCAGCAGCTTAGCCGGGGTCTACGAGCAGTACTTC
D gene: TRBD1; J gene: TRBJ2-2; V gene: TRBV11-3; clone size: .; CDR3 protein: CASSPLQGKNTGELFF; CDR3 DNA: TGTGCCAGCAGCCCTCTACAGGGGAAGAACACCGGGGAGCTGTTTTTT
D gene: TRBD2; J gene: TRBJ2-3; V gene: TRBV10-2; clone size: .; CDR3 protein: CASSDSVAGDRDTQYF; CDR3 DNA: TGCGCCAGCAGTGATTCGGTAGCGGGAGATCGAGATACGCAGTATTTT
D gene: .; J gene: TRBJ1-2; V gene: TRBV5-1; clone size: once; CDR3 protein: CASSLAGALSGYTF; CDR3 DNA: TGCGCCAGCAGCTTGGCAGGGGCTCTTAGTGGCTACACCTTC
D gene: TRBD2; J gene: TRBJ2-5; V gene: TRBV2; clone size: .; CDR3 protein: CASSGRLAGGLETQYF; CDR3 DNA: TGTGCCAGCAGTGGCAGACTAGCGGGAGGGCTGGAGACCCAGTACTTC
D gene: TRBD2; J gene: TRBJ2-7; V gene: TRBV19; clone size: .; CDR3 protein: CASSVLAGGSPVEQYF; CDR3 DNA: TGTGCCAGTAGTGTACTAGCGGGAGGGTCCCCTGTGGAGCAGTACTTC
D gene: .; J gene: TRBJ2-1; V gene: TRBV19; clone size: .; CDR3 protein: CASSMGGGPPYEQFF; CDR3 DNA: TGTGCCAGTAGTATGGGTGGGGGCCCCCCGTATGAGCAGTTCTTC
D gene: .; J gene: TRBJ2-7; V gene: TRBV7-2; clone size: .; CDR3 protein: CASSLGDRQYEQYF; CDR3 DNA: TGTGCCAGCAGCTTAGGAGACAGGCAGTACGAGCAGTACTTC
D gene: .; J gene: TRBJ2-7; V gene: TRBV28; clone size: .; CDR3 protein: CASSLSHTKGSYEQYF; CDR3 DNA: TGTGCCAGCAGTTTATCTCACACAAAGGGGTCCTACGAGCAGTACTTC
D gene: .; J gene: TRBJ2-7; V gene: TRBV27; clone size: .; CDR3 protein: CASRLYRDWRSYEQYF; CDR3 DNA: TGTGCCAGCAGGCTCTACCGGGACTGGCGATCCTACGAGCAGTACTTC
D gene: TRBD2; J gene: TRBJ2-7; V gene: TRBV7-2; clone size: .; CDR3 protein: CASSLELAGGPGNF; CDR3 DNA: TGTGCCAGCAGCTTAGAACTAGCGGGAGGGCCGGGTAACTTC
D gene: .; J gene: TRBJ2-1; V gene: TRBV19; clone size: few; CDR3 protein: CASSRQGSSYNEQFF; CDR3 DNA: TGTGCCAGTAGTCGTCAGGGGAGCTCCTACAATGAGCAGTTCTTC
D gene: .; J gene: TRBJ2-7; V gene: TRBV19; clone size: .; CDR3 protein: CASSSDSRAGQYF; CDR3 DNA: TGTGCCAGTAGTTCGGACAGCCGGGCTGGGCAGTACTTC
D gene: .; J gene: TRBJ1-2; V gene: TRBV19; clone size: .; CDR3 protein: CASSPRGGSSGYTF; CDR3 DNA: TGTGCCAGTAGTCCCAGGGGTGGGAGTAGCGGCTACACCTTC
D gene: TRBD1; J gene: TRBJ1-5; V gene: TRBV7-9; clone size: .; CDR3 protein: CASSTGDQPQHF; CDR3 DNA: TGTGCCAGCAGTACAGGGGACCAGCCCCAGCATTTT
D gene: TRBD2; J gene: TRBJ2-4; V gene: TRBV5-1; clone size: once; CDR3 protein: CASSFAGGGNIQYF; CDR3 DNA: TGCGCCAGCAGCTTCGCGGGAGGAGGGAACATTCAGTACTTC